Presented here are 20 T cell receptor beta chains from one specimen sequenced in a study of graft-versus-host responses after intestinal transplantation. The table came from immunoSEQ multiplex PCR; TCRdb's copy has only in-frame clones and leaves some out. The sample holds 50,000 or so clones; more than 75% are singletons and the top ten take 2.5% to 3%. Sequencing used PBMCs, obtained about 120 days after intestinal transplantation. The receptors derive from a human patient who received an intestinal transplant, so some T cells may come from the graft donor.

The chain links TRBV5-1 to TRBJ1-4; 9 nucleotides line up with TRBD1. With V trimmed by 4 bases and J by 3 bases, 4 bases remained unmatched. CDR3 length: 15 amino acids. The germline V gene encodes CDR1 SGHRS and CDR2 YFSETQ. The CDR3 protein is CASSPRQGANEKLFF. In DNA form, the CDR3 reads TGCGCCAGCAGCCCAAGACAGGGGGCTAATGAAAAACTGTTTTTT.

This sequence joins TRBV4-1 and TRBJ2-7, with 7 bases identical to TRBD1. The CDR3 has 14 residues. Germline-derived CDR1 and CDR2 are MGHRA and YSYEKL. The V gene end was trimmed by 0 bases and the J gene end by 7 bases; junction bases not matched to a gene: 6. Here the CDR3 reads CASSQETGVGEQYF. The CDR3 DNA reads as TGCGCCAGCAGCCAAGAAACAGGGGTAGGGGAGCAGTACTTC.

This sequence joins TRBV19 and TRBJ2-7, with 8 bases identical to TRBD1. V gave up 3 bases and J gave up 6 bases; unmatched junction bases: 7. Per germline, CDR1 LNHDA and CDR2 SQIVND (reference sequence). CDR3 size: 14 residues. The CDR3 region is CASSMGTGGFEQYF. CDR3 in DNA: TGTGCCAGTAGTATGGGGACAGGCGGTTTCGAGCAGTACTTC.

V usage is TRBV4-2 and J usage is TRBJ2-7; 11 positions match TRBD2. V dropped 4 bases and J dropped 4; count of bases not matched to a gene: 15. Germline assignment: CDR1 LGHNA and CDR2 YNFKEQ. CDR3 length: 18 residues. In DNA form, the CDR3 reads TGTGCCAGCAGCCCACCGCTAGCGGGAGGTCTAGACGGATACGAGCAGTACTTC. This encodes CASSPPLAGGLDGYEQYF.

This CDR3 is CASSPPGGRALSYEQYF. The CDR3 DNA sequence: TGTGCCAGCAGCCCCCCGGGAGGGAGGGCCCTCTCCTACGAGCAGTACTTC. This chain joins TRBV7-6 and TRBJ2-7; 8 bases align to TRBD2. Losses at the gene ends were 5 bases for V and 0 bases for J; bases not matched to a gene: 12. Germline CDR1 is SGHVS and CDR2 is FNYEAQ. The CDR3 sequence is 17 residues long. Complete variable domain (other parts from reference TRBV7-6 and TRBJ2-7): GAGVSQSPRYKVTKRGQDVALRCDPISGHVSLYWYRQALGQGPEFLTYFNYEAQQDKSGLPNDRFSAERPEGSISTLTIQRTEQRDSAMYRCASSPPGGRALSYEQYFGPGTRLTVT.

The chain couples TRBV6-1 to TRBJ2-1; 8 bases match TRBD2. This CDR3 is built from 15 residues. The ends lost 10 bases at V and 6 bases at J; junction bases unmatched: 14. CDR1 is MNHNS and CDR2 is SASEGT in the germline V gene. The CDR3 spells CATGVPGLGRNEQFF. In nucleotides, the CDR3 is TGTGCCACGGGAGTACCGGGACTAGGGCGCAATGAGCAGTTCTTC.

Of note for this clone: Other DNA sequences in the sample encode the same CDR3. The chain has TRBV11-2 and TRBJ2-7, with D hard to call. This CDR3 contains 13 residues. V was shortened by 0 bases and J by 0 bases, with 3 bases between the two germline ends. Germline loops: CDR1 SGHAT, CDR2 FQNNGV. CDR3 sequence: CASSLDLSYEQYF. CDR3 DNA: TGTGCCAGCAGCTTAGATCTCTCCTACGAGCAGTACTTC.

The chain carries TRBV11-2 and TRBJ1-2; D ambiguous. From germline, CDR1 is SGHAT and CDR2 FQNNGV. The CDR3 is 13 residues long. The germline V and J ends were trimmed by 2 bases and 0 bases, with 4 bases remaining between them. The CDR3 region is CASSLITNYGYTF. In DNA, the CDR3 is TGTGCCAGCAGCTTAATAACTAACTATGGCTACACCTTC. The full variable domain, rest sourced from reference TRBV11-2 and TRBJ1-2, is EAGVAQSPRYKIIEKRQSVAFWCNPISGHATLYWYQQILGQGPKLLIQFQNNGVVDDSQLPKDRFSAERLKGVDSTLKIQPAKLEDSAVYLCASSLITNYGYTFGSGTRLTVV.

The chain joins TRBV28 to TRBJ1-4; no clear D gene. This CDR3 comprises 15 residues. Trimming left V 5 bases short and J 0 bases short, with 10 bases between. Germline values: CDR1 MDHEN, CDR2 SYDVKM. The CDR3 spells CASSPWTATNEKLFF. The DNA of the CDR3 is TGTGCCAGCAGTCCATGGACCGCAACTAATGAAAAACTGTTTTTT.

The chain employs TRBV6-5 and TRBJ1-1; TRBD1 aligns across 7 bases. Per germline, CDR1 MNHEY and CDR2 SVGAGI. V lost 2 bases, J lost 2 bases, and 2 bases stayed unmatched. The CDR3 is 14 amino acids. CDR3 amino acids: CASSYDRANTEAFF. CDR3 nucleotide sequence: TGTGCCAGCAGTTACGACAGGGCAAACACTGAAGCTTTCTTT.

The rearrangement joins TRBV9 to TRBJ1-1; TRBD1 is a possible D gene (6 bases). Germline values: CDR1 SGDLS, CDR2 YYNGEE. Trimming cost V 4 bases and J 0 bases, with 19 bases left between them. CDR3 length equals 17 residues. Here the CDR3 reads CASSPPSHGTLNTEAFF. CDR3 sequence (DNA): TGTGCCAGCAGCCCCCCCAGCCACGGGACACTGAACACTGAAGCTTTCTTT.

V is TRBV27 and J is TRBJ2-7; 11 positions match TRBD1. Per germline, CDR1 MNHEY and CDR2 SMNVEV (reference sequence). The CDR3 spans 13 residues. V dropped 5 bases and J dropped 6; count of bases not matched to a gene: 3. CDR3 protein: CASSPGTGGEQYF. CDR3 nucleotides: TGTGCCAGCAGTCCTGGGACAGGGGGCGAGCAGTACTTC.

The chain is built from TRBV28 and TRBJ1-4; D possibly corresponds to TRBD1 (5 bases). CDR1 and CDR2 from the germline V gene are MDHEN and SYDVKM. The V end was cut by 8 bases, the J end by 6 bases, with 25 bases between. This CDR3 spans 17 amino acids. As DNA, the CDR3 is TGTGCCAGCTTCGGGCCGACAGCAATTCGATTTGATGAAAAACTGTTTTTT. Translated: CASFGPTAIRFDEKLFF.

About this clone: A junction end diverges from the germline sequence, so it may reflect a read error. This rearrangement joins TRBV28 to TRBJ2-7; D ambiguous. CDR1 is MDHEN, CDR2 SYDVKM, per germline. This CDR3 spans 14 amino acids. CDR3 residues: CASRRSRWSYGQYF. For the CDR3, the DNA is TGTGCCAGCAGGCGATCCAGGTGGTCCTACGGGCAGTACTTC. Drawing the rest from reference TRBV28 and TRBJ2-7, the complete variable domain is DVKVTQSSRYLVKRTGEKVFLECVQDMDHENMFWYRQDPGLGLRLIYFSYDVKMKEKGDIPEGYSVSREKKERFSLILESASTNQTSMYLCASRRSRWSYGQYFGPGTRLTVT.

The chain links TRBV28 to TRBJ2-3, with a possible D match to TRBD2 (5 bases). Germline-derived CDR1 and CDR2 are MDHEN and SYDVKM. The CDR3 has 15 amino acids. Trimming shortened V by 2 bases and J by 0 bases, and 9 bases separated the two germline ends. Here the CDR3 DNA reads TGTGCCAGCAGTTTAGCTAGCAGAAGCACAGATACGCAGTATTTT. It encodes CASSLASRSTDTQYF.

V usage is TRBV27 and J usage is TRBJ1-2, with no clear D. Germline CDR1 is MNHEY and CDR2 is SMNVEV (reference sequence). The CDR3 is 16 residues long. V was cut by 1 base and J by 0 bases, with 12 bases left in between. The CDR3 loop reads CASSLFPGITNYGYTF. The CDR3 nucleotides read TGTGCCAGCAGTTTATTCCCGGGGATCACTAACTATGGCTACACCTTC.

V gene TRBV7-6 combines with J gene TRBJ1-5; D is unclear. Germline V gene lookup returns CDR1 SGHVS and CDR2 FNYEAQ. The CDR3 consists of 14 residues. Trimming removed 5 bases from V and 2 bases from J, with 10 bases in between. The chain's CDR3 is CASSSGIGNQPQHF. DNA of the CDR3: TGTGCCAGCAGCAGTGGAATTGGCAATCAGCCCCAGCATTTT.

This chain joins TRBV15 and TRBJ2-2; TRBD2 might be the D (5 bases). CDR3 length: 18 residues. Germline values: CDR1 LNHNV, CDR2 YYDKDF (reference sequence). Trimming left V 4 bases short and J 2 bases short, with 20 bases between. CDR3 amino acids: CATSTTQTRADNTGELFF. The CDR3 region has the DNA TGTGCCACCAGCACGACGCAAACTAGGGCAGACAACACCGGGGAGCTGTTTTTT. Variable domain in full (rest from reference TRBV15 and TRBJ2-2): DAMVIQNPRYQVTQFGKPVTLSCSQTLNHNVMYWYQQKSSQAPKLLFHYYDKDFNNEADTPDNFQSRRPNTSFCFLDIRSPGLGDTAMYLCATSTTQTRADNTGELFFGEGSRLTVL.

V gene TRBV6-5 combines with J gene TRBJ1-6; D gene ambiguous. V gave up 0 bases and J gave up 9 bases, with 9 bases separating them. The CDR3 has 14 residues. In germline, CDR1 is MNHEY, CDR2 SVGAGI. The chain's CDR3 is CASSYSLASSPLHF. The CDR3 region has the DNA TGTGCCAGCAGTTACTCGTTAGCTAGTTCACCCCTCCACTTT.

This chain links TRBV19 with TRBJ2-5, with 7 bases that match TRBD2. In germline, CDR1 is LNHDA, CDR2 SQIVND (reference sequence). This CDR3 comprises 14 residues. V was clipped by 3 bases and J by 5 bases; unmatched bases: 6. CDR3 in DNA: TGTGCCAGTAGTATGCGACTAGCTGTGGAGACCCAGTACTTC. Its protein is CASSMRLAVETQYF.